This TCR beta chain was recorded in a study of blood T cell repertoires in COVID-19. Background on the study: The United States, Italy and Spain were the sources of the acute and convalescent COVID-19 samples. The analysed material was cDNA or gDNA that came from T cells, B-cell-depleted T cells, or PBMCs.

The length of the CDR3 is 14 residues. J was trimmed by 2 bases and V by 6 bases; bases with no gene match: 4. Germline V gene lookup returns CDR1 MDHEN and CDR2 SYDVKM. A word on this clone: A clone one base away is much larger, so this may be a read error. The sample contains more than one DNA sequence encoding this CDR3.

Per the study methods: Amplification of reference gene primers provided the estimated nucleated cell counts. The repertoire was sequenced with immunoSEQ multiplex PCR; TCRdb's copy has only in-frame clones and lacks some. V and J calls and clone size come straight from that table; D and trimming were deduced from the DNA. The repertoire includes 200,000 to 250,000 clones, roughly 90% of them detected once, and more than 5.5% sits in the top ten. Sequences were obtained from peripheral blood. The chain recombines TRBV28 with TRBJ1-2; TRBD1 aligns across 9 bases. This clonotype was sampled from a man in his sixties who had recovered from COVID-19. The CDR3 loop reads CASSPGQGNYGYTF. The CDR3 DNA sequence: TGTGCCAGCAGCCCGGGACAGGGAAACTATGGCTACACCTTC.